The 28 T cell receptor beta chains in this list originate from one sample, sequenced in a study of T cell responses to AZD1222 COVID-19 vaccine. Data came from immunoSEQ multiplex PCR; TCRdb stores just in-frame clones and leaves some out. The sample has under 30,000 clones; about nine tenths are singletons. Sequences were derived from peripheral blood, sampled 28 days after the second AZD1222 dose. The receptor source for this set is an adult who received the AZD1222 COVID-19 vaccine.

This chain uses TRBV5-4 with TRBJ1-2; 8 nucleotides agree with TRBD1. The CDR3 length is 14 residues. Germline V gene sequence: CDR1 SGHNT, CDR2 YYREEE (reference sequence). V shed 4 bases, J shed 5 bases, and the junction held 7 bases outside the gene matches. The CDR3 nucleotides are TGTGCCAGCAGCCCGACAGGGGATGGATATGGCTACACCTTC. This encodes CASSPTGDGYGYTF.

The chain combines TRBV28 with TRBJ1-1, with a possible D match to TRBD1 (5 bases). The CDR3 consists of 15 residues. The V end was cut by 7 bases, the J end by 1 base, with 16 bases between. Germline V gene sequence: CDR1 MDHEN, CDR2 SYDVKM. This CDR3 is CASTRPGLSNTEAFF. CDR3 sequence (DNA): TGTGCCAGCACCCGACCGGGACTTTCGAACACTGAAGCTTTCTTT.

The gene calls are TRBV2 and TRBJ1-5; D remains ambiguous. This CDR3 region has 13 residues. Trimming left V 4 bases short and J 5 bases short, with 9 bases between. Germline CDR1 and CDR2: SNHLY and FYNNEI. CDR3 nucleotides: TGTGCCAGCAGTGGAAACAATTATCAGCCCCAGCATTTT. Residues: CASSGNNYQPQHF.

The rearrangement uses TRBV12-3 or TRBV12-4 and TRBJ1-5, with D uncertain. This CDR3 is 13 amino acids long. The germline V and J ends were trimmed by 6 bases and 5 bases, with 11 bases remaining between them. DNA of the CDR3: TGTGCCAGCAGCTACGGACGGGATCAGCCCCAGCATTTT. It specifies CASSYGRDQPQHF.

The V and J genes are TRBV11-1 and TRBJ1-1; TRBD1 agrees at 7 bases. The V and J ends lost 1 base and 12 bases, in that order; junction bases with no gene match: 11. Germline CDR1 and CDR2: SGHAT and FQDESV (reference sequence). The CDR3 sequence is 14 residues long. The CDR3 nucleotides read TGTGCCAGCAGCTTAGAGGGCAGGGGGTTCGTGACTTTCTTT. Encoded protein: CASSLEGRGFVTFF. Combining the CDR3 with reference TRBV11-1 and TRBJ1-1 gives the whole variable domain EAEVAQSPRYKITEKSQAVAFWCDPISGHATLYWYRQILGQGPELLVQFQDESVVDDSQLPKDRFSAERLKGVDSTLKIQPAELGDSAMYLCASSLEGRGFVTFFGQGTRLTVV.

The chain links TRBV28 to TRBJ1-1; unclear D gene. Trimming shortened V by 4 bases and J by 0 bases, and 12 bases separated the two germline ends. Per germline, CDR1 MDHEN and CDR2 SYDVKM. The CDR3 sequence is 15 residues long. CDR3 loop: CASSSPTFMNTEAFF. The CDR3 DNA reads TGTGCCAGCAGTTCCCCGACATTCATGAACACTGAAGCTTTCTTT. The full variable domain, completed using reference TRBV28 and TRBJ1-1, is DVKVTQSSRYLVKRTGEKVFLECVQDMDHENMFWYRQDPGLGLRLIYFSYDVKMKEKGDIPEGYSVSREKKERFSLILESASTNQTSMYLCASSSPTFMNTEAFFGQGTRLTVV.

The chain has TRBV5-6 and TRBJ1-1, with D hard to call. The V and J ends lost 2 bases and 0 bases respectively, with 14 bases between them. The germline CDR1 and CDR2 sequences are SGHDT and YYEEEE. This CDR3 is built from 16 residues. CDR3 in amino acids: CASSFGRILLNTEAFF. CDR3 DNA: TGTGCCAGCAGCTTTGGCAGAATTTTATTGAACACTGAAGCTTTCTTT.

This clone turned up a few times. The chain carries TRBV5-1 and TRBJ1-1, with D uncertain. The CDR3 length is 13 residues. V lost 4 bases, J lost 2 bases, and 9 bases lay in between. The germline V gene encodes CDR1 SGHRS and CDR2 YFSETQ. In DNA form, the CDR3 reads TGCGCCAGCAGCCTAACGGGTAACACTGAAGCTTTCTTT. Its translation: CASSLTGNTEAFF.

This chain's CDR3 is CASSLTLQLYGYTF. The CDR3, as DNA: TGTGCCAGCAGTTTAACGCTCCAACTCTATGGCTACACCTTC. The genes are TRBV28 and TRBJ1-2; D unresolved. The CDR3 has 14 amino acids. The V end lost 2 bases, the J end lost 4 bases, and 11 bases lay between the germline ends. Germline loops: CDR1 MDHEN, CDR2 SYDVKM.

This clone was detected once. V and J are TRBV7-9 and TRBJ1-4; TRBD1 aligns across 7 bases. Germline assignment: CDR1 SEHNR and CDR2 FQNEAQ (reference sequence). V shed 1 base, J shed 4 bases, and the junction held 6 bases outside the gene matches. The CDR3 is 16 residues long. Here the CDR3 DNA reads TGTGCCAGCAGCTTAGAATGGGACAGCCTTAATGAAAAACTGTTTTTT. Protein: CASSLEWDSLNEKLFF. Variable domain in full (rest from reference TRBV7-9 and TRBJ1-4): DTGVSQNPRHKITKRGQNVTFRCDPISEHNRLYWYRQTLGQGPEFLTYFQNEAQLEKSRLLSDRFSAERPKGSFSTLEIQRTEQGDSAMYLCASSLEWDSLNEKLFFGSGTQLSVL.

The CDR3 sequence is CASSQARGLHNEQFF. CDR3 bases: TGCGCCAGCAGCCAAGCGCGGGGCCTTCACAATGAGCAGTTCTTC. The V and J genes are TRBV4-3 and TRBJ2-1; D might be TRBD2 (6 bases). V lost 1 base and J 5 bases, leaving 12 bases between the germline ends. In germline, CDR1 is LGHNA, CDR2 YSLEER. This CDR3 region has 15 residues.

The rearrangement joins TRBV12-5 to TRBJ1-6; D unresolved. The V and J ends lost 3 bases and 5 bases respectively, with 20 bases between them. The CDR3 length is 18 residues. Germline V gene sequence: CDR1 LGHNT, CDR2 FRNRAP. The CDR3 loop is CASGLINRGRGNNSPLHF. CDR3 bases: TGTGCTAGTGGTTTAATCAATCGCGGCCGCGGAAATAATTCACCCCTCCACTTT.

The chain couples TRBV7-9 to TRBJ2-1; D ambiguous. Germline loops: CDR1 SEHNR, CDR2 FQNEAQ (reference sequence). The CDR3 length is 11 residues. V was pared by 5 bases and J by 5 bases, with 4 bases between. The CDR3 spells CASSPHNEQFF. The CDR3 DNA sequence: TGTGCCAGCAGCCCCCACAATGAGCAGTTCTTC.

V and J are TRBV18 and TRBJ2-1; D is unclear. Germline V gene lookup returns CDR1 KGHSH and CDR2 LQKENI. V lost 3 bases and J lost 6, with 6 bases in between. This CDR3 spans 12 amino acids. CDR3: CASSPGGNEQFF. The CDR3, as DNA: TGTGCCAGCTCACCGGGCGGCAATGAGCAGTTCTTC.

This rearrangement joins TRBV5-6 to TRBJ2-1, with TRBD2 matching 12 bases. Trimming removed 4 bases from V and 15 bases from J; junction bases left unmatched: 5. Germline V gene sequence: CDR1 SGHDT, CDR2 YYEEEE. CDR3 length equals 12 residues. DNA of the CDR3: TGTGCCAGCAGCGTCCGACTAGCGGGAGCGTTCTTC. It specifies CASSVRLAGAFF.

The CDR3 sequence is CASSEERGLGKTQYF. The CDR3 DNA sequence: TGTGCCAGCAGTGAAGAGAGAGGACTAGGCAAGACCCAGTACTTC. V and J are TRBV2 and TRBJ2-5, with 7 bases that match TRBD2. Trimming cost V 1 base and J 6 bases; bases outside gene matches: 8. CDR1 is SNHLY, CDR2 FYNNEI, per germline. The CDR3 has 15 residues.

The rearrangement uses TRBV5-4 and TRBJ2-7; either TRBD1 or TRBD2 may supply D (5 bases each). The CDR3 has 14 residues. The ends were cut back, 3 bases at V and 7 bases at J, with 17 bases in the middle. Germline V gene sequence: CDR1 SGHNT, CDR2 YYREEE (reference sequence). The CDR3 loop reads CASSWRGTPGEQYF. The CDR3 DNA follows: TGTGCCAGCAGCTGGAGAGGGACCCCGGGGGAGCAGTACTTC.

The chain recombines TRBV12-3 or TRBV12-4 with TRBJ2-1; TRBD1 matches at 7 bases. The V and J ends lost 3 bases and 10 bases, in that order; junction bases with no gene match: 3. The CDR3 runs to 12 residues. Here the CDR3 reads CASSLDRSEQFF. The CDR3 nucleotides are TGTGCCAGCAGTTTGGACAGGTCAGAGCAGTTCTTC.

This chain's CDR3 is CASSEGRVQPQHF. The DNA for the CDR3 is TGCGCCAGCAGTGAAGGTCGGGTTCAGCCCCAGCATTTT. The rearrangement joins TRBV10-2 to TRBJ1-5, with no clear D. Trimming shortened V by 3 bases and J by 6 bases, and 9 bases separated the two germline ends. The CDR3 is 13 amino acids. Germline assignment: CDR1 WSHSY and CDR2 SAAADI.

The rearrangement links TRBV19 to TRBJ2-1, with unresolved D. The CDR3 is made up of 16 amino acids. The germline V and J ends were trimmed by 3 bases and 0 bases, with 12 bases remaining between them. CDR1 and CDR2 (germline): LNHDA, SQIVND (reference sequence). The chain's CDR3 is CASSIWRPPSYNEQFF. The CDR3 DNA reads TGTGCCAGTAGTATTTGGCGGCCCCCCTCCTACAATGAGCAGTTCTTC.

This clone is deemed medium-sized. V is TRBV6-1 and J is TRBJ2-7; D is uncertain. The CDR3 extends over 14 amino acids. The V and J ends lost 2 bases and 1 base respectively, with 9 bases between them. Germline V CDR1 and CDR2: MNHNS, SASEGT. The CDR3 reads CASSEWSASYEQYF. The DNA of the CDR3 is TGTGCCAGCAGTGAATGGAGTGCGTCCTACGAGCAGTACTTC.

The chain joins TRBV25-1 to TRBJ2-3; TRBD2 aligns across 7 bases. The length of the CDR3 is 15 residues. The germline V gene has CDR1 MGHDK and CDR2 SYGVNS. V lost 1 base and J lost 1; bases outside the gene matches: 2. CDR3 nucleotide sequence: TGTGCCAGCAGTGAATCGGGGGGAGGCACAGATACGCAGTATTTT. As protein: CASSESGGGTDTQYF.

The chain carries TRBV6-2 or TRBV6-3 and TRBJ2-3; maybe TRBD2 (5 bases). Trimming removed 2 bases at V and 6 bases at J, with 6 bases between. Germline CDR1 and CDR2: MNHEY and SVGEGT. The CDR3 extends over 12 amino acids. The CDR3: CASSYREDTQYF. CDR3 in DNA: TGTGCCAGCAGTTACAGGGAGGATACGCAGTATTTT.

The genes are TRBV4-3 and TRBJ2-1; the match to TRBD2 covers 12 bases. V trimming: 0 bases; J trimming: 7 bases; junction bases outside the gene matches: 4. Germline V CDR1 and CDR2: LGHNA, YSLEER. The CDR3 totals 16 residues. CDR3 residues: CASSQEPSGGGNEQFF. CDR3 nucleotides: TGCGCCAGCAGCCAAGAGCCTAGCGGGGGGGGGAATGAGCAGTTCTTC.

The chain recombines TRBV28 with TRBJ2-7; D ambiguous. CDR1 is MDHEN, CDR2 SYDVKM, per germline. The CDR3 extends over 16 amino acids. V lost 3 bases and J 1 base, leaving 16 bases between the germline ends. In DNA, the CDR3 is TGTGCCAGCAGTTTCGGAGTCGGGCTAGGGTCCTACGAGCAGTACTTC. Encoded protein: CASSFGVGLGSYEQYF.

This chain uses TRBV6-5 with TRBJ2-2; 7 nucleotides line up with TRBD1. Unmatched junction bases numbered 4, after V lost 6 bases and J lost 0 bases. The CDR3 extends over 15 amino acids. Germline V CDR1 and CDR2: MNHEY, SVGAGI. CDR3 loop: CASRPGTANTGELFF. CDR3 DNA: TGTGCCAGCAGACCGGGGACAGCGAACACCGGGGAGCTGTTTTTT.

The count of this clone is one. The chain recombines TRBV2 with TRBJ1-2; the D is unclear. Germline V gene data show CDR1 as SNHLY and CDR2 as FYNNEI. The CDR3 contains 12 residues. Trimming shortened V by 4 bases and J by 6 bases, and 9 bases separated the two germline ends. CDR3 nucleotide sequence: TGTGCCAGCAGTGCGAGTGGGGATGGCTACACCTTC. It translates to CASSASGDGYTF.

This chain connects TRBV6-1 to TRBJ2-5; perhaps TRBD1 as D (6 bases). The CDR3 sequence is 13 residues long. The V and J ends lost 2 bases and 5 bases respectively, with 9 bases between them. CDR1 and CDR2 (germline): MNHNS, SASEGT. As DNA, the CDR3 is TGTGCCAGCAGTGAACAGGGGTTTGAGACCCAGTACTTC. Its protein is CASSEQGFETQYF.